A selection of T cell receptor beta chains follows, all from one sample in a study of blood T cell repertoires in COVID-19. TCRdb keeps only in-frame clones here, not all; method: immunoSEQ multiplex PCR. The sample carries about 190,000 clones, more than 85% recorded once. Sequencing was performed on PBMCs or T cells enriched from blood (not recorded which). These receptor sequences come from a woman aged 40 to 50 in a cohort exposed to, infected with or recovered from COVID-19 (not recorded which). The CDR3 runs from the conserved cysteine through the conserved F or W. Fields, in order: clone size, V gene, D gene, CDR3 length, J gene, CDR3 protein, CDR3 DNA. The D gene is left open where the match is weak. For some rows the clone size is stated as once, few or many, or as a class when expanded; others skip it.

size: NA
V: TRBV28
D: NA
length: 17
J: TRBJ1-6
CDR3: CASSLARQGSYNSPLHF
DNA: TGTGCCAGCAGTTTGGCCCGGCAGGGTAGCTATAATTCACCCCTCCACTTT

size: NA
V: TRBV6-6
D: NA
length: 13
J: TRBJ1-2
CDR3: CASSLLLSGGYTF
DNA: TGTGCCAGCAGCTTACTACTGTCGGGGGGCTACACCTTC

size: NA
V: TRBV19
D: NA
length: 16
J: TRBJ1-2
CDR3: CASSIDPKQGPYGYTF
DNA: TGTGCCAGTAGTATAGATCCTAAACAGGGTCCCTATGGCTACACCTTC

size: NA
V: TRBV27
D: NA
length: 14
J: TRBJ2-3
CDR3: CASSSLASGVTQYF
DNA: TGTGCCAGCAGTTCTTTAGCGTCGGGGGTTACGCAGTATTTT

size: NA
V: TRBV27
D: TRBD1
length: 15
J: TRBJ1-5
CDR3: CASSLSGGAVQPQHF
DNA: TGTGCCAGCAGTTTATCAGGGGGCGCAGTGCAGCCCCAGCATTTT

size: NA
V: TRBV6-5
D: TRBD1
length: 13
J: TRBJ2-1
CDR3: CASSYDRGHEQFF
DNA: TGTGCCAGCAGCTACGACAGGGGCCATGAGCAGTTCTTC

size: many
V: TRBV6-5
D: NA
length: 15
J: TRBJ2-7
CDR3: CASSLIADSSYEQYF
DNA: TGTGCCAGCAGTTTGATAGCGGATAGCTCCTACGAGCAGTACTTC

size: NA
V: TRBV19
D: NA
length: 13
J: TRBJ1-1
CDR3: CASSPGGPLVAFF
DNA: TGTGCCAGTAGTCCAGGCGGGCCCCTCGTAGCTTTCTTT

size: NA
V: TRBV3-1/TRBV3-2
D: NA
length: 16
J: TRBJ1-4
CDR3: CASSQVGGRAPEKLFF
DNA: TGTGCCAGCAGCCAAGTAGGCGGCAGGGCCCCAGAAAAACTGTTTTTT

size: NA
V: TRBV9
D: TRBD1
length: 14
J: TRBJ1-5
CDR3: CASSPQGIDQPQHF
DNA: TGTGCCAGCAGCCCACAGGGGATCGATCAGCCCCAGCATTTT

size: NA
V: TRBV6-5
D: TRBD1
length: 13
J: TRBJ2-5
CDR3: CASSRDSPGTQYF
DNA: TGTGCCAGCAGCAGGGACAGTCCGGGGACCCAGTACTTC

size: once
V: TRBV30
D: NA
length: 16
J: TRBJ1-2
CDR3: CAWSRPQGLRIYGYTF
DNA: TGTGCCTGGAGTCGCCCGCAGGGCCTGCGAATCTATGGCTACACCTTC

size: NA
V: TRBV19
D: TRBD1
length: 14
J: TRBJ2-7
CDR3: CASSIVSGDREQYF
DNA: TGTGCCAGTAGTATAGTGTCGGGGGACAGGGAGCAGTACTTC

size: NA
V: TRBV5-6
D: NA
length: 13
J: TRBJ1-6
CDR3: CASSLDWDSPLHF
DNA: TGTGCCAGCAGCTTAGACTGGGATTCACCCCTCCACTTT

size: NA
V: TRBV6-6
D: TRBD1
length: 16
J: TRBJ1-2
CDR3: CASSHIDRGALLGYTF
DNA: TGTGCCAGCAGTCATATTGACAGGGGCGCCCTGTTGGGCTACACCTTC

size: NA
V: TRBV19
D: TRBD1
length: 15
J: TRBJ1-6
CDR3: CASSRTGGYNSPLHF
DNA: TGTGCCAGTAGTAGGACAGGGGGCTATAATTCACCCCTCCACTTT

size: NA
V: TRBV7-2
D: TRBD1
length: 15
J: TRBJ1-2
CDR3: CASSLVRTGGFGYTF
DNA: TGTGCCAGCAGCTTAGTTCGGACAGGAGGGTTTGGCTACACCTTC

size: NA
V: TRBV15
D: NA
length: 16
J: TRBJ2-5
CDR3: CATSTGQVARGETQYF
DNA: TGTGCCACCAGCACGGGTCAGGTAGCGAGAGGAGAGACCCAGTACTTC

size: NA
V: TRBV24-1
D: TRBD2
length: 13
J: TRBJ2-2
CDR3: CATGTSYTGELFF
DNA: TGTGCCACCGGGACTAGCTACACCGGGGAGCTGTTTTTT

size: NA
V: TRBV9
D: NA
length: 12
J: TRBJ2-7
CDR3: CASYGVNGEQYF
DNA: TGTGCCTCTTACGGGGTTAATGGTGAGCAGTACTTC

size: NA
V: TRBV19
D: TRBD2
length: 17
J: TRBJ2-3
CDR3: CASSARTSGRQVDTQYF
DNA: TGTGCCAGTAGTGCAAGGACTAGCGGGAGGCAGGTAGATACGCAGTATTTT

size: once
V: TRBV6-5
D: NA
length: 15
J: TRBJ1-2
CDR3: CASSSPDTLGYGYTF
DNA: TGTGCCAGCAGTTCCCCGGACACCTTAGGGTATGGCTACACCTTC

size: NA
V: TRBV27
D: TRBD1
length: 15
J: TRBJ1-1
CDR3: CASSSTDRGRAEAFF
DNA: TGTGCCAGCAGCTCCACCGACAGGGGGCGCGCGGAAGCTTTCTTT

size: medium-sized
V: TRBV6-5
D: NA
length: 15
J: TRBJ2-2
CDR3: CASSQGTEHTGELFF
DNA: TGTGCCAGCAGCCAGGGGACGGAACACACCGGGGAGCTGTTTTTT

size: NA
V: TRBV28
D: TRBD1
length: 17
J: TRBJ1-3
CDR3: CASSPRGQGAAGNTIYF
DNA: TGTGCCAGCAGTCCCCGGGGACAGGGGGCTGCTGGAAACACCATATATTTT

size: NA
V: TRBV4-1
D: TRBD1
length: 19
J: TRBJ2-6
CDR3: CASSQGKDRGSSGANVLTF
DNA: TGCGCCAGCAGCCAAGGCAAGGACAGGGGGTCGTCTGGGGCCAACGTCCTGACTTTC

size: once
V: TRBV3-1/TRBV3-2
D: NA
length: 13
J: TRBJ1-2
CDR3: CASSQDGFYGYTF
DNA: TGTGCCAGCAGCCAAGACGGGTTCTATGGCTACACCTTC

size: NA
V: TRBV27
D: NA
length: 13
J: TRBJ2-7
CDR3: CASSFGSRYEQYF
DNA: TGTGCCAGCAGTTTCGGGTCCCGCTACGAGCAGTACTTC

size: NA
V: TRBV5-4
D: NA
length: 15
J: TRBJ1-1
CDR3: CASSLEQTLNTEAFF
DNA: TGTGCCAGCAGCTTGGAACAGACCTTGAACACTGAAGCTTTCTTT

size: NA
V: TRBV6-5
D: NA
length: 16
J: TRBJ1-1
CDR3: CASSYRRPAGGTEAFF
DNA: TGTGCCAGCAGTTACCGCCGGCCGGCTGGCGGCACTGAAGCTTTCTTT

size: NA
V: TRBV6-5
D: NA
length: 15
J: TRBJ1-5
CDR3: CASNQVQQALQPQHF
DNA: TGTGCCAGCAATCAGGTGCAGCAGGCGCTTCAACCCCAGCATTTT

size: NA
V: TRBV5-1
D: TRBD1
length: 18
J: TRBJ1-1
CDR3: CASEKGGDRGFSGTEAFF
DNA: TGCGCCAGCGAGAAAGGTGGGGACAGGGGTTTTTCGGGGACTGAAGCTTTCTTT

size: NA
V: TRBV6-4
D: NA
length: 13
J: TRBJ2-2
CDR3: CASGYRDTGELFF
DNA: TGTGCCAGCGGTTACAGGGACACCGGGGAGCTGTTTTTT

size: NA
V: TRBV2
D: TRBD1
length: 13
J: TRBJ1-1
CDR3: CASSGTGGTEAFF
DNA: TGTGCCAGCAGTGGGACAGGGGGCACTGAAGCTTTCTTT

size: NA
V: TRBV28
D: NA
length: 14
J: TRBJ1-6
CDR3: CASSFQQENSPLHF
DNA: TGTGCCAGCAGTTTTCAACAGGAAAATTCACCCCTCCACTTC

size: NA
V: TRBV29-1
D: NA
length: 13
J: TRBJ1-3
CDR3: CSVEEGPGNTIYF
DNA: TGCAGCGTTGAGGAGGGACCTGGAAACACCATATATTTT

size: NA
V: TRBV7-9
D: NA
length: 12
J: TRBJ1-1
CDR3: CASRQPNTEAFF
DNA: TGTGCCAGCAGACAGCCTAACACTGAAGCTTTCTTT

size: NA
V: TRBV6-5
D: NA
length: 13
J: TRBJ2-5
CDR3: CASSRTLQETQYF
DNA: TGTGCCAGCAGTCGGACACTCCAAGAGACCCAGTACTTC

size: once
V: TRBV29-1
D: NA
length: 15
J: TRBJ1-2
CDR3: CSVATRDGGGYGYTF
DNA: TGCAGCGTGGCGACCCGGGACGGCGGGGGCTATGGCTACACCTTC

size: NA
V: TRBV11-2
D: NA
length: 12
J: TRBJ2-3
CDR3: CASSRSRGTQYF
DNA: TGTGCCAGCAGCCGGTCCCGCGGTACGCAGTATTTT

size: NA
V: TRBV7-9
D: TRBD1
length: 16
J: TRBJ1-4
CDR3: CATAPQGGRTNEKLFF
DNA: TGTGCCACAGCCCCCCAGGGGGGAAGAACTAATGAAAAACTGTTTTTT

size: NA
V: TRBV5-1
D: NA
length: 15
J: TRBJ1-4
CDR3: CASSLGGRTNEKLFF
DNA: TGCGCCAGCAGCTTGGGAGGGAGGACTAATGAAAAACTGTTTTTT

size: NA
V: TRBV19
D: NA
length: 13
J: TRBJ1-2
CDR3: CASSLREPYGYTF
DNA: TGTGCCAGTAGTCTCAGGGAACCCTATGGCTACACCTTC

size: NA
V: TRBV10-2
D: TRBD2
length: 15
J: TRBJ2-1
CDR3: CASSERLAFYNEQFF
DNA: TGCGCCAGCAGTGAGCGACTAGCCTTCTACAATGAGCAGTTCTTC

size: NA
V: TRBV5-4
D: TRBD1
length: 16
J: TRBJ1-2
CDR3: CASSSPDRGTNYGYTF
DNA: TGTGCCAGCAGCTCACCGGACAGGGGAACTAACTATGGCTACACCTTC

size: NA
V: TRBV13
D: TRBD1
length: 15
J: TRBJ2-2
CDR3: CASSRDRTNTGELFF
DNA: TGTGCCAGCAGCCGGGACAGAACCAACACCGGGGAGCTGTTTTTT

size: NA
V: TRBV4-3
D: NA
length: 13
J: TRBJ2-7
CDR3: CASSQDLSYEQYF
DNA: TGCGCCAGCAGCCAAGATCTCAGCTACGAGCAGTACTTC

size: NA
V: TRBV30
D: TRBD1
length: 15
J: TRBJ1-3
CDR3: CAWCSQGAFGNTIYF
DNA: TGTGCCTGGTGTTCCCAGGGGGCCTTTGGAAACACCATATATTTT

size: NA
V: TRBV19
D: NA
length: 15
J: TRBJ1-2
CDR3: CASSRTGTPPQGYTF
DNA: TGTGCCAGTAGCCGTACAGGGACCCCCCCTCAAGGCTACACCTTC

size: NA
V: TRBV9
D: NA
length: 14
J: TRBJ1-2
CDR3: CASSPMGGAYGYTF
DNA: TGTGCCAGCAGCCCGATGGGGGGGGCATATGGCTACACCTTC

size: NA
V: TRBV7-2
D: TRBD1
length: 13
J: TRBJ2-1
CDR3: CASSLAPGGEQFF
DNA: TGTGCCAGCAGCTTAGCCCCAGGGGGTGAGCAGTTCTTC

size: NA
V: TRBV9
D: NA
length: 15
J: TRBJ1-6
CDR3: CASSYSDIPISPLHF
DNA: TGTGCCAGCAGCTATTCAGACATACCTATTTCACCCCTCCACTTT